Included here is one T cell receptor beta chain sequence, with context. The antigen remains undetermined. This sample is drawn from a study of blood T cells in healthy people across ages. Whole-study context: Template switching retrieved approximately one barcoded beta molecule for each two T cells. Study results and limitations: CMV status of donors was unknown, possibly confounding expanded clonotype changes.

The CDR3 contains 18 residues. From germline, CDR1 is MGHRA and CDR2 YSYEKL. Trimming stripped 0 bases from V and 1 base from J, with 13 bases between. Total RNA extraction produced at least 5 micrograms (per sample) for the study. Alongside a J-beta primer mix, a sample-barcoded 5' primer served in a second PCR lasting about 6 to 12 cycles. TCRdb re-derived calls from the 5' RACE reads in MiXCR, one entry per CDR3 protein. The sample includes over 600,000 distinct CDR3 sequences, roughly 56% of them seen just once. The sequence came from a man aged 40-50 years in good health. The sample consisted of blood. The gene calls are TRBV4-1 and TRBJ2-6, with D perhaps matching TRBD1 or TRBD2 (7 bases each). For the CDR3, the DNA is TGCGCCAGCAGCCAAGAATCAGGGGGGGGGTCTGGGGCCAACGTCCTGACTTTC. Protein: CASSQESGGGSGANVLTF.